One and the same sample provided the 3 T cell receptor beta chains below, sequenced in a study of PD-1 blockade in classical Hodgkin lymphoma. Each patient's relapse followed autologous stem cell transplantation, and brentuximab vedotin exposure varied. Some clones are missing from TCRdb's copy, which holds only in-frame ones; the method was immunoSEQ multiplex PCR. This sample has 11,000 or so clones; about 68% occur once, and the top ten carry 34%. The sequenced sample was peripheral blood mononuclear cells (PBMCs), obtained at baseline. All receptors derive from a human donor with classical Hodgkin lymphoma.

The chain recombines TRBV5-6 with TRBJ1-2, with TRBD1 identical over 12 bases. CDR3 size: 16 residues. In germline, CDR1 is SGHDT, CDR2 YYEEEE. V was clipped by 1 base and J by 3 bases; unmatched bases: 4. CDR3 protein: CASSLMGQGADYGYTF. CDR3 DNA: TGTGCCAGCAGCTTGATGGGACAGGGGGCAGACTATGGCTACACCTTC.

On this clone: Other nucleotide sequences from this sample produce the same CDR3. The CDR3 is CSASTSYEQYV. The CDR3 nucleotides read TGCAGTGCTAGTACCAGCTACGAGCAGTACGTC. The rearrangement joins TRBV20-1 to TRBJ2-7; D not certain. Germline V gene lookup returns CDR1 DFQATT and CDR2 SNEGSKA (reference sequence). This CDR3 region has 11 residues. V dropped 3 bases and J dropped 3 bases, with 6 bases sitting between them.

The chain employs TRBV19 and TRBJ2-5, with D unclear. The CDR3 has 14 residues. Trimming took 2 bases from V and 4 from J, leaving 11 bases between them. Germline assignment: CDR1 LNHDA and CDR2 SQIVND (reference sequence). CDR3 in amino acids: CASSIPGNRETQYF. CDR3 bases: TGTGCCAGTAGTATACCTGGTAACAGAGAGACCCAGTACTTC.